This T cell receptor (beta chain) was documented in a study of cytotoxic CD8 clonotypes in ibrutinib-treated CLL. Study details: Investigators reported roughly 24 partial and 2 complete responses; after median roughly 70 months, about 15 patients remained remitted and some 12 progressed. Response samples were taken after a median of roughly 11 months on treatment, range 6 to 36.

This clone appeared a single time. Trimming removed 6 bases from V and 4 bases from J, with 12 bases in between. Germline-derived CDR1 and CDR2 are MNHEY and SVGAGI. The CDR3 spans 14 residues. Using immunoSEQ multiplex PCR, the repertoire was profiled, and TCRdb retains in-frame clones only, with some absent. The sample consists of 250,000 or so clones, 70% of them appearing once. The source is a human donor with chronic lymphocytic leukemia. The chain carries TRBV6-5 and TRBJ2-2; weak D call: TRBD2 (5 bases). Sequences were derived from PBMCs, sampled after 24 months of ibrutinib treatment. This CDR3 is CASSEGRITGELFF. The CDR3 DNA sequence: TGTGCCAGCAGCGAAGGGAGAATCACCGGGGAGCTGTTTTTT.